The 5 T cell receptor beta chains in this list originate from one sample, sequenced in a study of T cell changes during pregnancy in multiple sclerosis. Here immunoSEQ multiplex PCR was the method, and the copy in TCRdb shows in-frame clones only, minus some. The sample includes about 69,000 clones, over 75% of them seen just once. The sequencing used CD4+ T cells from peripheral blood mononuclear cells, collected in the third trimester of pregnancy. These receptor sequences come from a female donor in good health, enrolled as a control in a pregnancy study.

This chain joins TRBV19 and TRBJ1-5, with TRBD1 matching 9 bases. Germline CDR1 is LNHDA and CDR2 is SQIVND (reference sequence). J lost 5 bases, V lost 9 bases, and 11 bases had no gene match. CDR3 length: 15 amino acids. CDR3 coding DNA: TGTGCCAGCAGCGAGGACAGGGGATACGATCAGCCCCAGCATTTT. This translates into CASSEDRGYDQPQHF.

The rearrangement uses TRBV7-8 and TRBJ2-2; 16 nucleotides match TRBD2. After removal of 8 bases from V and 6 bases from J, the junction contained 0 bases not matched to a gene. The CDR3 sequence is 14 residues long. Germline V lookup: CDR1 SGHVS, CDR2 FQNEAQ. The DNA for the CDR3 is TGTGCCAGCGGGACTAGCGGGGGGGCCGGGGAGCTGTTTTTT. It codes for CASGTSGGAGELFF.

The sample holds one count of this clone. The chain couples TRBV19 to TRBJ2-1; perhaps TRBD2 as D (7 bases). Germline CDR1 reads LNHDA; CDR2 reads SQIVND (reference sequence). V lost 6 bases, J lost 7 bases, and 16 bases lay in between. The CDR3 totals 14 residues. CDR3 sequence: CASRRWGGYNEQFF. Here the CDR3 DNA reads TGTGCCAGTAGGAGGTGGGGGGGCTATAATGAGCAGTTCTTC.

The genes are TRBV4-3 and TRBJ1-5, with a possible D match to TRBD1 (6 bases). CDR3 length: 16 residues. Trimming pared 0 bases from V and 6 bases from J, leaving 15 bases between. CDR1 is LGHNA, CDR2 YSLEER, per germline. CDR3 region: CASSQERAGGPQPQHF. CDR3 bases: TGCGCCAGCAGCCAAGAGCGCGCCGGGGGGCCTCAGCCCCAGCATTTT.

This rearrangement joins TRBV6-5 to TRBJ2-7; TRBD1 agrees at 7 bases. The germline V gene has CDR1 MNHEY and CDR2 SVGAGI. The CDR3 consists of 13 residues. The junction had 8 bases not matched to a gene; V was cut back by 8 bases and J by 4 bases. The CDR3 coding sequence is TGTGCCAGCTCCCGGGACAGAAGATACGAGCAGTACTTC. Its protein product is CASSRDRRYEQYF.